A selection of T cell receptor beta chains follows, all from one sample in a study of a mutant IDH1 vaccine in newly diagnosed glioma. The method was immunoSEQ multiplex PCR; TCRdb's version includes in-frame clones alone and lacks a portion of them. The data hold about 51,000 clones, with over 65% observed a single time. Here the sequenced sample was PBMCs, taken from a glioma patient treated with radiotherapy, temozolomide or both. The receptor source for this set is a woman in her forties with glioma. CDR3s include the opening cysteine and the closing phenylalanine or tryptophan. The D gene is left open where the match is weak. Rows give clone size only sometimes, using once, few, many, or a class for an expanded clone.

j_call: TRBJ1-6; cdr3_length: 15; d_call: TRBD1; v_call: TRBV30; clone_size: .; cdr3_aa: CAWSVGGTGSSPLHF; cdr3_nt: TGTGCCTGGAGTGTAGGAGGGACAGGGAGTTCACCCCTCCACTTT
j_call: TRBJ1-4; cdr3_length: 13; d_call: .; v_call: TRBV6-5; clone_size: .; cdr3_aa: CASRGGNNEKLFF; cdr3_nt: TGTGCCAGCAGGGGGGGGAATAATGAAAAACTGTTTTTT
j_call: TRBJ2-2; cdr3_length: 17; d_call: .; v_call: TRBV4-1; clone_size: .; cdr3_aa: CASSQDHMRANTGELFF; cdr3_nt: TGCGCCAGCAGCCAAGACCATATGAGGGCGAACACCGGGGAGCTGTTTTTT
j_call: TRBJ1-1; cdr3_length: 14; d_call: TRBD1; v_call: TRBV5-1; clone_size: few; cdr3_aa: CASSVQGGNTEAFF; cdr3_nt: TGCGCCAGCAGCGTACAGGGGGGGAACACTGAAGCTTTCTTT
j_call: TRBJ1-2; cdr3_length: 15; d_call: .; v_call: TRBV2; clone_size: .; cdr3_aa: CASSGERGGTYGYTF; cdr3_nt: TGTGCCAGCTCCGGGGAGAGGGGAGGGACCTATGGCTACACCTTC
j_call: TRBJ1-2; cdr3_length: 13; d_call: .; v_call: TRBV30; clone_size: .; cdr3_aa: CAWSRDFERGYTF; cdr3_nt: TGTGCCTGGAGTCGGGACTTCGAACGTGGCTACACCTTC
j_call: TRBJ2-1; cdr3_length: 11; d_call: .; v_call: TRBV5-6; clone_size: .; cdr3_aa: CASSRINEQFF; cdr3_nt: TGTGCCAGCAGCAGGATTAATGAGCAGTTCTTC
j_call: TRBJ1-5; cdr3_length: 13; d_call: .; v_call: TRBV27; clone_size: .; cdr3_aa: CASRPFSNQPQHF; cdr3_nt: TGTGCCAGCAGACCATTTAGCAATCAGCCCCAGCATTTT
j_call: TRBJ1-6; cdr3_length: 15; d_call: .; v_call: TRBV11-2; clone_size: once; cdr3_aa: CASSPGPFSSSPLHF; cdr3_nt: TGTGCCAGCAGCCCCGGTCCCTTTTCGAGTTCACCCCTCCACTTT
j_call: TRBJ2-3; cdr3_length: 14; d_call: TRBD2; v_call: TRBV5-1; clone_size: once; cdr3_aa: CASSLDSGGDTQYF; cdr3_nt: TGCGCCAGCAGCTTGGATAGCGGGGGCGATACGCAGTATTTT
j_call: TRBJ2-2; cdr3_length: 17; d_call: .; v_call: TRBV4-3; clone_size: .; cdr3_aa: CASSQEGQGVDTGELFF; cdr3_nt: TGCGCCAGCAGCCAAGAGGGACAAGGGGTAGACACCGGGGAGCTGTTTTTT
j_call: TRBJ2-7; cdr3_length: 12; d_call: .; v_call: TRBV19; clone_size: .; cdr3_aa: CASRPPAPEQYF; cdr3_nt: TGTGCCAGTAGACCCCCCGCCCCCGAGCAGTACTTC
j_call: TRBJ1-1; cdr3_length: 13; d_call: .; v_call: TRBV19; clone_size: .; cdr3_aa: CASSMTRGPEAFF; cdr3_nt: TGTGCCAGTAGTATGACCCGTGGACCTGAAGCTTTCTTT
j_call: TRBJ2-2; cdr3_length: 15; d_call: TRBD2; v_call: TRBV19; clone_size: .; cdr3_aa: CASRWGRGGPRELFF; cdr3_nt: TGTGCCAGTCGATGGGGGCGGGGGGGCCCCCGGGAGCTGTTTTTT
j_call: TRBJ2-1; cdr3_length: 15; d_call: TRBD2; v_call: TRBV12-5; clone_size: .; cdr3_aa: CASDPTSGGLGEQFF; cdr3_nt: TGTGCTAGTGACCCGACTAGCGGGGGGCTCGGTGAGCAGTTCTTC
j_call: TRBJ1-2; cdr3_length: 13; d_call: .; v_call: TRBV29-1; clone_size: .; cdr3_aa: CSVKPQGSGGYTF; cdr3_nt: TGCAGCGTTAAGCCTCAGGGCAGTGGTGGCTACACCTTC
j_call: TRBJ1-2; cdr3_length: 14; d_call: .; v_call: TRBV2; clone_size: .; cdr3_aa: CASTLSRGDYGYTF; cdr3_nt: TGTGCCAGCACCCTCTCCCGAGGCGACTATGGCTACACCTTC
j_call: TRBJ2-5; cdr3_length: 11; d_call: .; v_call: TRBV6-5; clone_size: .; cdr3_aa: CASRGGETQYF; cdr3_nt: TGTGCCAGCAGGGGTGGAGAGACCCAGTACTTC
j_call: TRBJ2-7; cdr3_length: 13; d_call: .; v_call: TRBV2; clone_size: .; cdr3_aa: CASTPRRSYEQYF; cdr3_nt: TGTGCCAGCACCCCCAGAAGGAGCTACGAGCAGTACTTC
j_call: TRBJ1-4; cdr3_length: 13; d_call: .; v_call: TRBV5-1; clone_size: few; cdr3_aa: CASSIDSNEKLFF; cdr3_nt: TGCGCCAGCAGCATTGACAGTAATGAAAAACTGTTTTTT
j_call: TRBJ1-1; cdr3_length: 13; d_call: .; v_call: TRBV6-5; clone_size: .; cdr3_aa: CASRGGRNTEAFF; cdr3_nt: TGTGCCAGCAGGGGGGGACGGAACACTGAAGCTTTCTTT
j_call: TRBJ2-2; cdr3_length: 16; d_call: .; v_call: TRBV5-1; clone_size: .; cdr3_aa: CASSPGAGALAGELFF; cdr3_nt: TGCGCCAGCAGCCCCGGGGCGGGGGCCCTCGCCGGGGAGCTGTTTTTT
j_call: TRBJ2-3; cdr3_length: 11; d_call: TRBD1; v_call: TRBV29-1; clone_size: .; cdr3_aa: CSTGTGVTQYF; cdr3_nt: TGCAGCACCGGGACAGGGGTCACGCAGTATTTT